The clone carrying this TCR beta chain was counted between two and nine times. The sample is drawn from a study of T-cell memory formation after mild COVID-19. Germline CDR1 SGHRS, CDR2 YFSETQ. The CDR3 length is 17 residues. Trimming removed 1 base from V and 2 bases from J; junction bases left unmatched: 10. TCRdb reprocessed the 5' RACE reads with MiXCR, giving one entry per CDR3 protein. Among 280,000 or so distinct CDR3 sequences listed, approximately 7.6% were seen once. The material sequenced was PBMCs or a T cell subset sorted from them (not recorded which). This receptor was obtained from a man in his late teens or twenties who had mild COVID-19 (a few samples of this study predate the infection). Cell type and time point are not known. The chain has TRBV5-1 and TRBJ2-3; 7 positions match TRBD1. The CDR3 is CASSLPDRVLFTDTQYF. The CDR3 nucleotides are TGCGCCAGCAGCTTGCCAGACAGGGTATTATTCACAGATACGCAGTATTTT.